This T cell receptor beta chain was captured in a study of blood T cell repertoires in COVID-19. TCRdb's table, derived via immunoSEQ multiplex PCR, lists solely in-frame clones and lacks some. The sample includes some 150,000 clones, 80% to 90% of them seen just once. V was pared by 4 bases and J by 8 bases, with 11 bases between. CDR3 length: 12 amino acids. Germline V gene data show CDR1 as SGHDN and CDR2 as FVKESK. The clonotype originates from a man in his fifties or sixties with acute or convalescent COVID-19. The material sequenced was peripheral blood. The V gene is TRBV14, the J gene TRBJ1-2; D is perhaps TRBD1 (5 bases). DNA for the CDR3: TGTGCCAGCAGCCTTAGGGGAGGAGGCTACACCTTC. This encodes CASSLRGGGYTF.